This is a list of T cell receptor beta chains from one sample in a study of T-cell memory formation after mild COVID-19. TCRdb itself ran the 5' RACE reads through MiXCR, one entry per CDR3 protein. The table includes about 300,000 distinct CDR3 sequences, 15% to 20% detected once. Sequenced input: PBMCs or a T cell subset sorted from them (not recorded which). These receptors were taken from a man between 18 and 29 years old who had mild COVID-19 (a few samples of this study predate the infection). Cell type and time point are not known. CDR3s include the opening cysteine and the closing phenylalanine or tryptophan. Fields, in order: J gene, clone size, V gene, D gene, CDR3 protein, CDR3 DNA. The D gene is left open where the match is weak. Clone size is not always given. Where it is, it says once, few, many or a class for expanded clones.

>TRBJ2-3|few|TRBV5-1|TRBD1
CASSPQGRDTQYF
TGCGCCAGCAGCCCACAGGGGAGAGATACGCAGTATTTT
>TRBJ2-2|few|TRBV12-3/TRBV12-4|.
CAGSRPGELFF
TGTGCCGGGAGTAGACCCGGGGAGCTGTTTTTT
>TRBJ2-5|.|TRBV5-4|.
CASSSGQQGETQYF
TGTGCCAGCAGCTCCGGACAGCAGGGAGAGACCCAGTACTTC
>TRBJ2-1|.|TRBV7-2|TRBD2
CASSLVSRGAFLSSYNEQFF
TGTGCCAGCAGCTTAGTCTCGCGGGGGGCCTTCCTAAGCTCCTACAATGAGCAGTTCTTC
>TRBJ2-3|few|TRBV6-1|.
CASSPLAGTDTQYF
TGTGCCAGCAGTCCGCTAGCCGGCACAGATACGCAGTATTTT
>TRBJ2-3|.|TRBV11-2|TRBD2
CASSSSGGSSTDTQYF
TGTGCCAGCAGCTCGAGCGGGGGCTCTAGCACAGATACGCAGTATTTT
>TRBJ1-2|once|TRBV27|.
CASSFTGSGYTF
TGTGCCAGCAGTTTTACAGGGTCGGGCTACACCTTC
>TRBJ1-2|.|TRBV28|TRBD1
CASRDWDRAYGYTF
TGTGCCAGCAGAGACTGGGACAGGGCCTATGGCTACACCTTC
>TRBJ2-1|.|TRBV5-1|.
CASRPGLPPEQFF
TGCGCCAGCAGGCCGGGACTCCCCCCTGAGCAGTTCTTC
>TRBJ1-4|many|TRBV3-1|.
CASSQGWNEKLFF
TGTGCCAGCAGCCAAGGCTGGAATGAAAAACTGTTTTTT
>TRBJ1-1|.|TRBV6-2/TRBV6-3|.
CASSERGGLSTEAFF
TGTGCCAGCAGTGAAAGAGGGGGTTTAAGCACTGAAGCTTTCTTT
>TRBJ1-5|.|TRBV12-3/TRBV12-4|TRBD1
CASPRDRENFQPQHF
TGTGCCAGCCCCCGGGACAGGGAAAATTTTCAGCCCCAGCATTTT
>TRBJ2-3|.|TRBV12-3/TRBV12-4|TRBD1
CASRSQGKPTDTQYF
TGTGCCAGCAGATCACAGGGGAAACCGACAGATACGCAGTATTTT
>TRBJ2-1|.|TRBV7-9|TRBD2
CASGTSGGRNEQFF
TGTGCCAGCGGAACTAGCGGGGGCCGCAATGAGCAGTTCTTC
>TRBJ1-2|few|TRBV6-5|TRBD1
CASRTTGYSYGYTF
TGTGCCAGCAGAACGACAGGGTACAGCTATGGCTACACCTTC
>TRBJ2-2|few|TRBV7-2|.
CASSGANTGELFF
TGTGCCAGCAGCGGGGCGAACACCGGGGAGCTGTTTTTT
>TRBJ2-7|few|TRBV12-3/TRBV12-4|TRBD1
CASSMNRGYEQYF
TGTGCCAGCAGTATGAACAGGGGCTACGAGCAGTACTTC
>TRBJ1-2|.|TRBV27|.
CASSFTVNYGYTF
TGTGCCAGCAGCTTCACGGTTAACTATGGCTACACCTTC